The rows below give T cell receptor beta chains drawn from one sample of a study of blood T cell repertoires in COVID-19. Some clones are missing from TCRdb's copy, which holds only in-frame ones; the method was immunoSEQ multiplex PCR. The repertoire consists of 150,000 to 200,000 clones, with 85% to 90% occurring once and the leading ten covering 4.4%. The sample comprised peripheral blood. Receptor source: a human donor in a cohort sampled during active COVID-19. Each CDR3 is given with its conserved first and last residue. The D gene is left open where the match is weak. Clone size is given for some rows only: seen once, a few or many times, or a class if the clone is expanded.

j_gene: TRBJ1-3; abundance: NA; d_gene: NA; v_gene: TRBV7-9; CDR3aa: CASSLLEYSGNTIYF; CDR3nt: TGTGCCAGCAGCCTTCTGGAGTATTCTGGAAACACCATATATTTT
j_gene: TRBJ2-7; abundance: NA; d_gene: NA; v_gene: TRBV23-1; CDR3aa: CASSQPHRTYEQYF; CDR3nt: TGCGCCAGCAGTCAACCCCACAGGACCTACGAGCAGTACTTC
j_gene: TRBJ1-3; abundance: NA; d_gene: NA; v_gene: TRBV30; CDR3aa: CAFFGDNSGNTIYF; CDR3nt: TGTGCCTTCTTCGGGGACAACTCTGGAAACACCATATATTTT
j_gene: TRBJ1-1; abundance: NA; d_gene: TRBD1; v_gene: TRBV15; CDR3aa: CATSLPTGGTEAFF; CDR3nt: TGTGCCACCAGCCTACCGACAGGGGGAACTGAAGCTTTCTTT
j_gene: TRBJ2-3; abundance: NA; d_gene: TRBD1; v_gene: TRBV5-1; CDR3aa: CASSYTTGQTDTQYF; CDR3nt: TGCGCCAGCAGCTACACGACAGGGCAAACAGATACGCAGTATTTT
j_gene: TRBJ2-7; abundance: NA; d_gene: TRBD1; v_gene: TRBV28; CDR3aa: CASSFRDRVTYEQYF; CDR3nt: TGTGCCAGCAGTTTTAGGGACAGGGTGACCTACGAGCAGTACTTC
j_gene: TRBJ2-7; abundance: NA; d_gene: NA; v_gene: TRBV6-2/TRBV6-3; CDR3aa: CASSYGTFSYEQYF; CDR3nt: TGTGCCAGCAGTTACGGGACTTTCTCCTACGAGCAGTACTTC
j_gene: TRBJ1-5; abundance: NA; d_gene: TRBD1; v_gene: TRBV6-1; CDR3aa: CASSARDSLYSNQPQHF; CDR3nt: TGTGCCAGCAGTGCTCGGGACAGTTTGTATAGCAATCAGCCCCAGCATTTT
j_gene: TRBJ2-3; abundance: NA; d_gene: NA; v_gene: TRBV28; CDR3aa: CASALLHSTDTQYF; CDR3nt: TGTGCCAGCGCACTCCTTCACAGCACAGATACGCAGTATTTT
j_gene: TRBJ2-2; abundance: NA; d_gene: TRBD2; v_gene: TRBV9; CDR3aa: CASTYGEGSTGELFF; CDR3nt: TGTGCCAGCACCTACGGGGAGGGCTCAACCGGGGAGCTGTTTTTT
j_gene: TRBJ2-1; abundance: once; d_gene: NA; v_gene: TRBV20-1; CDR3aa: CSAKREQFF; CDR3nt: TGCAGTGCTAAGCGTGAGCAGTTCTTC
j_gene: TRBJ1-2; abundance: NA; d_gene: NA; v_gene: TRBV7-2; CDR3aa: CASSADMQNGYTF; CDR3nt: TGTGCCAGCAGCGCTGACATGCAGAACGGCTACACCTTC
j_gene: TRBJ2-7; abundance: NA; d_gene: NA; v_gene: TRBV11-3; CDR3aa: CASSPSGQSYEQYF; CDR3nt: TGTGCCAGCAGCCCAAGCGGACAGAGCTACGAGCAGTACTTC
j_gene: TRBJ1-6; abundance: NA; d_gene: NA; v_gene: TRBV10-3; CDR3aa: CAISPGVSPLHF; CDR3nt: TGTGCCATCAGCCCAGGGGTATCACCCCTCCACTTT
j_gene: TRBJ2-1; abundance: NA; d_gene: NA; v_gene: TRBV11-2; CDR3aa: CASSSVAKPNEQFF; CDR3nt: TGTGCCAGCAGCTCCGTAGCGAAGCCCAATGAGCAGTTCTTC
j_gene: TRBJ2-7; abundance: NA; d_gene: NA; v_gene: TRBV18; CDR3aa: CASSPAGTSYEQYF; CDR3nt: TGTGCCAGCTCACCGGCCGGGACTTCCTACGAGCAGTACTTC
j_gene: TRBJ2-1; abundance: many; d_gene: NA; v_gene: TRBV2; CDR3aa: CASTDPVDEQFF; CDR3nt: TGTGCCAGCACTGACCCCGTCGATGAGCAGTTCTTC
j_gene: TRBJ1-4; abundance: NA; d_gene: TRBD1; v_gene: TRBV7-9; CDR3aa: CASSLETGASYEKLFF; CDR3nt: TGTGCCAGCAGCTTGGAGACAGGGGCGTCCTATGAAAAACTGTTTTTT
j_gene: TRBJ1-1; abundance: NA; d_gene: NA; v_gene: TRBV7-6; CDR3aa: CASSFGDKFTEAFF; CDR3nt: TGTGCCAGCAGCTTTGGCGACAAGTTCACTGAAGCTTTCTTT
j_gene: TRBJ2-7; abundance: NA; d_gene: TRBD1; v_gene: TRBV27; CDR3aa: CASSPTGFLSYEQYF; CDR3nt: TGTGCCAGCAGTCCGACAGGGTTCCTTTCCTACGAGCAGTACTTC
j_gene: TRBJ2-7; abundance: NA; d_gene: TRBD1; v_gene: TRBV10-3; CDR3aa: CAISDRQGTYEQYF; CDR3nt: TGTGCCATCAGTGACCGACAGGGAACCTACGAGCAGTACTTC
j_gene: TRBJ2-7; abundance: NA; d_gene: TRBD1; v_gene: TRBV19; CDR3aa: CASSLRQGSEQYF; CDR3nt: TGTGCCAGTAGTTTGCGACAGGGGTCGGAGCAGTACTTC
j_gene: TRBJ1-6; abundance: once; d_gene: TRBD1; v_gene: TRBV20-1; CDR3aa: CSATDRGLDSPLHF; CDR3nt: TGCAGTGCTACTGACAGGGGGTTGGATTCACCCCTCCACTTT
j_gene: TRBJ2-5; abundance: NA; d_gene: NA; v_gene: TRBV4-1; CDR3aa: CASSPARTGKWETQYF; CDR3nt: TGCGCCAGCAGCCCCGCGAGAACAGGAAAATGGGAGACCCAGTACTTC
j_gene: TRBJ2-5; abundance: NA; d_gene: TRBD1; v_gene: TRBV5-1; CDR3aa: CASSSGQQETQYF; CDR3nt: TGCGCCAGCAGCTCGGGACAGCAAGAGACCCAGTACTTC
j_gene: TRBJ2-7; abundance: once; d_gene: NA; v_gene: TRBV2; CDR3aa: CASRRQLAYEQYF; CDR3nt: TGTGCCAGCAGGAGACAGTTAGCCTACGAGCAGTACTTC
j_gene: TRBJ1-2; abundance: few; d_gene: NA; v_gene: TRBV19; CDR3aa: CASSRGGARGYTF; CDR3nt: TGTGCCAGTAGCCGGGGGGGCGCCCGGGGCTACACCTTC
j_gene: TRBJ1-5; abundance: NA; d_gene: TRBD1; v_gene: TRBV30; CDR3aa: CAWSQGSGTGDQPQHF; CDR3nt: TGTGCCTGGAGTCAGGGGTCCGGGACAGGGGACCAGCCCCAGCATTTT
j_gene: TRBJ2-7; abundance: once; d_gene: NA; v_gene: TRBV20-1; CDR3aa: CSAKPAYEQYF; CDR3nt: TGCAGTGCTAAACCTGCGTACGAGCAGTACTTC
j_gene: TRBJ2-5; abundance: NA; d_gene: NA; v_gene: TRBV7-9; CDR3aa: CASRQTGVEETQYF; CDR3nt: TGTGCCAGCAGACAAACCGGGGTGGAAGAGACCCAGTACTTC
j_gene: TRBJ2-1; abundance: once; d_gene: TRBD2; v_gene: TRBV10-1; CDR3aa: CASRGLAGVNEQFF; CDR3nt: TGCGCCAGCAGGGGACTAGCGGGAGTCAATGAGCAGTTCTTC
j_gene: TRBJ2-7; abundance: NA; d_gene: TRBD2; v_gene: TRBV3-1/TRBV3-2; CDR3aa: CASSQGTSIDEQYF; CDR3nt: TGTGCCAGCAGCCAGGGGACTAGCATAGACGAGCAGTACTTC
j_gene: TRBJ1-5; abundance: NA; d_gene: TRBD1; v_gene: TRBV2; CDR3aa: CASSEDRSHQPQHF; CDR3nt: TGTGCCAGCAGTGAGGACAGGTCACATCAGCCCCAGCATTTT
j_gene: TRBJ2-1; abundance: NA; d_gene: TRBD2; v_gene: TRBV5-6; CDR3aa: CASSPSGRLSYNEQFF; CDR3nt: TGTGCCAGCAGTCCTAGCGGGAGATTATCCTACAATGAGCAGTTCTTC
j_gene: TRBJ1-3; abundance: NA; d_gene: NA; v_gene: TRBV28; CDR3aa: CASSPPGTGNTIYF; CDR3nt: TGTGCCAGCAGTCCCCCCGGGACTGGAAACACCATATATTTT
j_gene: TRBJ2-1; abundance: few; d_gene: NA; v_gene: TRBV19; CDR3aa: CASSIRHGVIDEQFF; CDR3nt: TGTGCCAGTAGTATCCGGCACGGGGTCATCGATGAGCAGTTCTTC
j_gene: TRBJ2-7; abundance: NA; d_gene: NA; v_gene: TRBV6-5; CDR3aa: CASRVSGVYEQYF; CDR3nt: TGTGCCAGCAGAGTATCAGGGGTTTACGAGCAGTACTTC
j_gene: TRBJ1-3; abundance: NA; d_gene: NA; v_gene: TRBV6-5; CDR3aa: CASIASSGNTIYF; CDR3nt: TGTGCCAGCATAGCGAGCTCTGGAAACACCATATATTTT
j_gene: TRBJ1-5; abundance: few; d_gene: NA; v_gene: TRBV19; CDR3aa: CASRPPRTGNQPQHF; CDR3nt: TGTGCCAGTAGACCACCCCGCACAGGCAATCAGCCCCAGCATTTT
j_gene: TRBJ1-5; abundance: NA; d_gene: TRBD1; v_gene: TRBV2; CDR3aa: CASGTGGKGGQPQHF; CDR3nt: TGTGCCAGCGGGACAGGGGGGAAGGGCGGTCAGCCCCAGCATTTT
j_gene: TRBJ2-3; abundance: NA; d_gene: NA; v_gene: TRBV6-2/TRBV6-3; CDR3aa: CASSRSGTSTDTQYF; CDR3nt: TGTGCCAGCAGCCGTAGCGGAACTAGCACAGATACGCAGTATTTT
j_gene: TRBJ1-2; abundance: NA; d_gene: TRBD1; v_gene: TRBV29-1; CDR3aa: CSVDVDRVGGYTF; CDR3nt: TGCAGCGTTGATGTTGACAGGGTTGGTGGCTACACCTTC
j_gene: TRBJ2-3; abundance: NA; d_gene: TRBD2; v_gene: TRBV6-1; CDR3aa: CASSEELAGASSTDTQYF; CDR3nt: TGTGCCAGCAGTGAAGAACTAGCGGGGGCCTCTAGCACAGATACGCAGTATTTT
j_gene: TRBJ2-1; abundance: NA; d_gene: NA; v_gene: TRBV12-5; CDR3aa: CASGLTQGSSYNEQFF; CDR3nt: TGTGCTAGTGGTTTGACCCAGGGAAGCTCCTACAATGAGCAGTTCTTC
j_gene: TRBJ2-1; abundance: NA; d_gene: TRBD2; v_gene: TRBV10-2; CDR3aa: CASSQYPRTSGIGGEQFF; CDR3nt: TGCGCCAGCAGTCAATATCCCCGGACTAGCGGGATAGGAGGTGAGCAGTTCTTC
j_gene: TRBJ2-2; abundance: NA; d_gene: NA; v_gene: TRBV18; CDR3aa: CASSPSPGSTGELFF; CDR3nt: TGTGCCAGCTCACCAAGTCCGGGGAGCACCGGGGAGCTGTTTTTT
j_gene: TRBJ2-6; abundance: NA; d_gene: TRBD2; v_gene: TRBV6-2/TRBV6-3; CDR3aa: CASSPGGGAGANVLTF; CDR3nt: TGTGCCAGCAGTCCCGGGGGGGGCGCTGGGGCCAACGTCCTGACTTTC
j_gene: TRBJ2-5; abundance: NA; d_gene: TRBD1; v_gene: TRBV5-6; CDR3aa: CASRGTGAEETQYF; CDR3nt: TGTGCCAGCAGGGGGACAGGGGCGGAAGAGACCCAGTACTTC
j_gene: TRBJ1-2; abundance: NA; d_gene: TRBD1; v_gene: TRBV5-4; CDR3aa: CASSSRQGAYGYTF; CDR3nt: TGTGCCAGCAGTTCAAGACAGGGGGCATATGGCTACACCTTC